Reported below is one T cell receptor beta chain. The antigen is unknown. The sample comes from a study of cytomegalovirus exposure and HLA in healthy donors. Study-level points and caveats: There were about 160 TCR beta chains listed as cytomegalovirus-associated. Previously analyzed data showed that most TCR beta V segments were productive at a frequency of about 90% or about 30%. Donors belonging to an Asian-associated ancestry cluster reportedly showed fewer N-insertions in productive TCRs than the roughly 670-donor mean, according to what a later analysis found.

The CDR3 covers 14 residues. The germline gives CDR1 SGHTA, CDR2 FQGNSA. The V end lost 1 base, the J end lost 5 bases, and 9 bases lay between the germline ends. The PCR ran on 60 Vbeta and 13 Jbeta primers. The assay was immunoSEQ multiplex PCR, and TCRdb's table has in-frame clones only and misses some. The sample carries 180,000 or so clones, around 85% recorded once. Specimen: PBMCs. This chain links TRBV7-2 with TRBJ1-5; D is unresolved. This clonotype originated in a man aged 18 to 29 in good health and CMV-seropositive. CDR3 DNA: TGTGCCAGCAGCTTAGTGGGCATAGATCAGCCCCAGCATTTT. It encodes CASSLVGIDQPQHF.